This T cell receptor (beta chain) was observed in a study of shared clonotypes between healthy human individuals. Study-wide context: CD4 naive cells filled three plates per donor, CD4 memory three, CD8 naive two and CD8 memory one.

Naive CD8 cells lacked CD45RO and underwent positive selection for CCR7, leaving out terminally differentiated effector memory CD45RA+ cells. All of the donors resided in Nashville, Tennessee, and each was a Caucasian adult. On this clone itself: Its antigen is undetermined.

Regarding the study as a whole: Sample collection involved blood only; tissue repertoires are likely different.

Only in-frame clones appear in the TCRdb table, and some are missing; sequencing was by immunoSEQ multiplex PCR. The table includes around 1.9 million clones, roughly 95% detected once. Germline values: CDR1 MNHEY, CDR2 SMNVEV (reference sequence). CDR3 size: 16 residues. The trim removed 4 bases at V and 1 base at J, leaving 7 bases unmatched. This sequence originates from a man between 18 and 35 years old in good health. Some clones in this sample may be carry-over from other donors' samples. The sample was naive CD8+ T cells from PBMCs. The chain employs TRBV27 and TRBJ2-3, with 8 bases aligning to TRBD2. CDR3 nucleotide sequence: TGTGCCAGCAGTTGGTCAGCGGGAGACCGCACAGATACGCAGTATTTT. It specifies CASSWSAGDRTDTQYF.